The entry below gives a single TCR beta chain sequence along with its context. Germline V gene lookup returns CDR1 LNHDA and CDR2 SQIVND (reference sequence). J gave up 2 bases and V 7 bases, and 12 bases lay outside the gene matches. The CDR3 extends over 16 amino acids. The data were obtained in a study of control samples from healthy donors and cancer patients. Profiling relied on immunoSEQ multiplex PCR, and the TCRdb table lists in-frame clones only, not all of them. The sample holds about 150,000 clones, about 94% seen once. The gene calls are TRBV19 and TRBJ1-1; 8 positions agree with TRBD1. Input material: blood. The clonotype comes from a man in his forties or fifties in good health. In DNA, the CDR3 is TGTGCCAGTACCCCATCAAGCGGACAGGGCAACACTGAAGCTTTCTTT. This translates into CASTPSSGQGNTEAFF. Based on the CDR3 plus reference TRBV19 and TRBJ1-1, the full variable domain is DGGITQSPKYLFRKEGQNVTLSCEQNLNHDAMYWYRQDPGQGLRLIYYSQIVNDFQKGDIAEGYSVSREKKESFPLTVTSAQKNPTAFYLCASTPSSGQGNTEAFFGQGTRLTVV.